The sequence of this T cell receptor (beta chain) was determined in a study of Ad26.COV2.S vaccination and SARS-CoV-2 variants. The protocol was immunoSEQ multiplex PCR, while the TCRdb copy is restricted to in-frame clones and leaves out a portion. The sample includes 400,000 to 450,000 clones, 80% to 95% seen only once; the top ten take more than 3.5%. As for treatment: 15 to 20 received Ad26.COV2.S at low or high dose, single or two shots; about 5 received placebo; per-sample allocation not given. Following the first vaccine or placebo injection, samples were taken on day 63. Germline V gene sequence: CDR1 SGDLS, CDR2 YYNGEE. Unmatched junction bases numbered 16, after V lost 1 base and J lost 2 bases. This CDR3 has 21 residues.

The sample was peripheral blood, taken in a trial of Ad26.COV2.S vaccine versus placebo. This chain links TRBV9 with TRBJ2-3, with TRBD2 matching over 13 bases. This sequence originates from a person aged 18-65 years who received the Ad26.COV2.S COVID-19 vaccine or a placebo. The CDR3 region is CASSVPRPGLAGATVTDTQYF. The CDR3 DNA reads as TGTGCCAGCAGCGTACCCCGCCCCGGACTAGCGGGAGCGACCGTCACAGATACGCAGTATTTT.